What follows are 29 T cell receptor beta chains derived from one specimen sequenced in a study of control samples from healthy donors and cancer patients. Repertoires were generated with immunoSEQ multiplex PCR, while TCRdb's copy carries only in-frame clones and drops some. The data hold 85,000 to 95,000 clones, with almost 85% observed a single time. Sequences were obtained from blood. The receptors shown here come from a woman aged 55-69 years in good health.

Concerning this clone itself: The germline gene is not matched at one end of the junction; a read error may be the cause. The chain recombines TRBV7-7 with TRBJ1-2; D is ambiguous. The CDR3 runs 14 residues. Per the germline V gene, CDR1 is SSHAT and CDR2 is FNYEAQ (reference sequence). CDR3 protein: CASSPEAALDGYTF. Here the CDR3 DNA reads TGTGCTAGCAGCCCCGAGGCAGCTCTAGATGGCTACACCTTC.

The chain combines TRBV2 with TRBJ1-4; D ambiguous. Deletions cut 6 bases from V and 3 bases from J, with 8 bases between. From germline, CDR1 is SNHLY and CDR2 FYNNEI. This CDR3 comprises 13 residues. CDR3 DNA sequence: TGTGCCAGCAGGGCAGACTCTAATGAAAAACTGTTTTTT. Translation: CASRADSNEKLFF.

The rearrangement uses TRBV9 and TRBJ2-3; D tentatively reads TRBD1 or TRBD2 (5 bases each). Germline V gives CDR1 SGDLS, CDR2 YYNGEE. The CDR3 is made up of 14 amino acids. Between the trimmed V and J ends, which lost 0 bases and 2 bases, there was a span of 7 bases. CDR3 region: CASSVEGTTDTQYF. CDR3 nucleotides: TGTGCCAGCAGCGTAGAGGGGACCACAGATACGCAGTATTTT.

The V call is TRBV7-2, the J call TRBJ2-1, with no clear D. Between the trimmed V and J ends, which lost 1 base and 2 bases, there was a span of 12 bases. Germline CDR1 and CDR2: SGHTA and FQGNSA. The CDR3 length is 16 residues. CDR3: CASSLDSDSPYNEQFF. The CDR3 DNA reads as TGTGCCAGCAGCTTAGACAGCGATTCCCCCTACAATGAGCAGTTCTTC. Using reference TRBV7-2 and TRBJ2-1 for the parts outside the CDR3, the full variable domain is GAGVSQSPSNKVTEKGKDVELRCDPISGHTALYWYRQSLGQGLEFLIYFQGNSAPDKSGLPSDRFSAERTGGSVSTLTIQRTQQEDSAVYLCASSLDSDSPYNEQFFGPGTRLTVL.

The chain has TRBV7-2 and TRBJ1-2, with 7 bases matching TRBD1. This CDR3 has 13 residues. Trimming removed 10 bases from V and 5 bases from J; junction bases left unmatched: 10. In germline, CDR1 is SGHTA, CDR2 FQGNSA. This chain's CDR3 is CATLRDSGYGYTF. CDR3 sequence (DNA): TGTGCCACCCTAAGGGACAGCGGTTATGGCTACACCTTC.

This clone appeared a single time. The chain employs TRBV7-9 and TRBJ1-6; 8 bases are shared with TRBD1. The V and J ends lost 6 bases and 9 bases, in that order; junction bases with no gene match: 10. CDR3 length equals 15 residues. Germline V CDR1 and CDR2: SEHNR, FQNEAQ (reference sequence). CDR3 loop: CASSSPTGEGSPLHF. CDR3 nucleotide sequence: TGTGCCAGCAGTTCTCCGACAGGGGAGGGTTCACCCCTCCACTTT.

The V call is TRBV12-5, the J call TRBJ2-1; 11 positions agree with TRBD1. The CDR3 sequence is 14 residues long. V trimming: 5 bases; J trimming: 6 bases; junction bases outside the gene matches: 3. Germline V gene data show CDR1 as LGHNT and CDR2 as FRNRAP. The CDR3 region is CASGPGQGGNEQFF. The CDR3 region has the DNA TGTGCTAGTGGTCCGGGACAGGGGGGCAATGAGCAGTTCTTC.

This chain joins TRBV5-1 and TRBJ1-2; D uncertain. Germline V gene data show CDR1 as SGHRS and CDR2 as YFSETQ. The CDR3 contains 14 residues. V gave up 0 bases and J gave up 8 bases, with 14 bases separating them. CDR3 coding DNA: TGCGCCAGCAGCTTGGGGAGCAGTACCGGCGGCTACACCTTC. Its protein product is CASSLGSSTGGYTF.

V gene TRBV11-1 combines with J gene TRBJ1-2, with TRBD1 matching over 7 bases. After removal of 3 bases from V and 3 bases from J, the junction contained 4 bases not matched to a gene. This CDR3 contains 14 residues. Germline lookup yields CDR1 SGHAT and CDR2 FQDESV (reference sequence). The CDR3: CASSLDRWDYGYTF. DNA for the CDR3: TGTGCCAGCAGCTTGGACAGGTGGGACTATGGCTACACCTTC.

V gene TRBV3-1 (or the pseudogene TRBV3-2) combines with J gene TRBJ1-4; unclear D gene. The germline V and J ends were trimmed by 1 base and 8 bases, with 20 bases remaining between them. The CDR3 is 17 amino acids. Germline CDR1 LGHDT, CDR2 YNNKEL (reference sequence). The DNA of the CDR3 is TGTGCCAGCAGCCAAGGGCCCGGGGAGGTGCGATACGAAAAACTGTTTTTT. This codes for CASSQGPGEVRYEKLFF.

On this clone: Other nucleotide sequences from this sample produce the same CDR3. J is TRBJ1-1 and V is TRBV5-8; D perhaps matches TRBD1 (5 bases). V gave up 3 bases and J gave up 8 bases, with 17 bases separating them. CDR3 size: 14 residues. Germline assignment: CDR1 SGHTS and CDR2 YDEGEE. For the CDR3, the DNA is TGTGCCAGCAGCTACCGCGGGGGGGGTTCAGAAGCTTTCTTT. Translating gives CASSYRGGGSEAFF.

The chain couples TRBV10-1 to TRBJ2-5; the D gene is possibly TRBD2 (6 bases). The V gene lost 5 bases and the J gene lost 3 bases, with 10 bases spanning the gap. Germline CDR1 reads WNHNN; CDR2 reads SYGVQD (reference sequence). The CDR3 runs to 13 residues. The CDR3 here is CASSRDSEETQYF. DNA of the CDR3: TGCGCCAGCAGTCGGGACTCCGAAGAGACCCAGTACTTC.

Only a few counts were recorded for this clone. J is TRBJ1-2 and V is TRBV7-9; D not certain. The ends were cut back, 6 bases at V and 4 bases at J, with 6 bases in the middle. The CDR3 has 11 amino acids. Germline CDR1 reads SEHNR; CDR2 reads FQNEAQ (reference sequence). As DNA, the CDR3 is TGTGCCAGCAGAAACGTCTATGGCTACACCTTC. Its translation is CASRNVYGYTF. Combining the CDR3 with reference TRBV7-9 and TRBJ1-2 gives the whole variable domain DTGVSQNPRHKITKRGQNVTFRCDPISEHNRLYWYRQTLGQGPEFLTYFQNEAQLEKSRLLSDRFSAERPKGSFSTLEIQRTEQGDSAMYLCASRNVYGYTFGSGTRLTVV.

This clone was seen just once. The chain is built from TRBV27 and TRBJ1-2, with 10 bases fitting TRBD1. J lost 7 bases, V lost 6 bases, and 5 bases had no gene match. Germline values: CDR1 MNHEY, CDR2 SMNVEV (reference sequence). The CDR3 loop spans 13 amino acids. The chain's CDR3 is CASRGQGRGGYTF. The CDR3 region has the DNA TGTGCCAGCAGGGGACAGGGGAGAGGTGGCTACACCTTC.

This chain connects TRBV5-1 to TRBJ1-1, with a tentative D call TRBD1 (5 bases). CDR3 length: 14 amino acids. The ends were cut back, 4 bases at V and 0 bases at J, with 10 bases in the middle. In germline, CDR1 is SGHRS, CDR2 YFSETQ. CDR3 bases: TGCGCCAGCAGCAGGGACGGCCTGAACACTGAAGCTTTCTTT. Its protein product is CASSRDGLNTEAFF.

This rearrangement joins TRBV6-1 to TRBJ2-7; D might be TRBD1 (6 bases). V lost 0 bases, J lost 5 bases, and 8 bases lay in between. The germline gives CDR1 MNHNS, CDR2 SASEGT. CDR3 length equals 13 residues. The CDR3 region is CASSEARGNEQYF. As DNA, the CDR3 is TGTGCCAGCAGTGAAGCCAGGGGTAACGAGCAGTACTTC.

This chain links TRBV4-1 with TRBJ1-2; D uncertain. The CDR3 has 14 amino acids. The ends were cut back, 0 bases at V and 5 bases at J, with 10 bases in the middle. Looked up from germline, CDR1 is MGHRA and CDR2 is YSYEKL. CDR3 in amino acids: CASSQDARRYGYTF. CDR3 nucleotide sequence: TGCGCCAGCAGCCAAGACGCCAGGAGGTATGGCTACACCTTC.

The chain uses TRBV7-9 and TRBJ2-7; 9 nucleotides align to TRBD1. There are 12 residues in the CDR3. CDR1 and CDR2 (germline): SEHNR, FQNEAQ (reference sequence). Trimming cost V 6 bases and J 6 bases; bases outside gene matches: 3. CDR3 in amino acids: CASRGTGIEQYF. Written as DNA, the CDR3 is TGTGCCAGCAGGGGGACAGGGATCGAGCAGTACTTC.

The V call is TRBV2, the J call TRBJ2-3, with D possibly being TRBD1 or TRBD2 (6 bases each). The CDR3 spans 10 residues. V lost 7 bases and J 13 bases, leaving 12 bases between the germline ends. Per the germline V gene, CDR1 is SNHLY and CDR2 is FYNNEI. The CDR3 DNA reads as TGTGCCAGCAAGGGGGGCCAGGAGTATTTT. It is translated as CASKGGQEYF.

The CDR3 DNA reads TGCGCCAGCAGCAAGACAGGGATTAGCTACGAGCAGTACTTC. Residues: CASSKTGISYEQYF. The rearrangement joins TRBV5-1 to TRBJ2-7; TRBD1 agrees at 7 bases. Unmatched junction bases numbered 7, after V lost 4 bases and J lost 3 bases. Germline V gives CDR1 SGHRS, CDR2 YFSETQ. There are 14 residues in the CDR3.

J is TRBJ2-2 and V is TRBV2, with a tentative D call TRBD2 (6 bases). CDR1 is SNHLY, CDR2 FYNNEI, per germline. This CDR3 spans 14 amino acids. V was trimmed by 6 bases and J by 8 bases, leaving 16 bases between them. CDR3 sequence reads: CASRDLAVSGELFF. For the CDR3, the DNA is TGTGCCAGCAGAGACTTAGCGGTATCAGGGGAGCTGTTTTTT.

V gene TRBV9 combines with J gene TRBJ2-7; a weak D match, TRBD2 (6 bases). This CDR3 region has 16 residues. CDR1 SGDLS and CDR2 YYNGEE come from the germline V gene. V was pared by 0 bases and J by 2 bases, with 15 bases between. The CDR3 here is CASSVGPGTSTYEQYF. For the CDR3, the DNA is TGTGCCAGCAGCGTAGGGCCTGGGACTTCAACCTACGAGCAGTACTTC.

J is TRBJ1-2 and V is TRBV6-5, with D perhaps TRBD1 (5 bases). CDR3 length equals 15 residues. V lost 5 bases and J 7 bases, leaving 20 bases between the germline ends. Germline assignment: CDR1 MNHEY and CDR2 SVGAGI. CDR3 nucleotide sequence: TGTGCCAGCAGTCCGGGGGGAAGTCCCTCGAGTGGCTACACCTTC. Encoded protein: CASSPGGSPSSGYTF.

The chain is built from TRBV20-1 and TRBJ2-7; D perhaps matches TRBD2 (6 bases). This CDR3 has 13 residues. Germline V gene lookup returns CDR1 DFQATT and CDR2 SNEGSKA (reference sequence). Trimming stripped 3 bases from V and 5 bases from J, with 14 bases between. The CDR3 sequence is CSASRWGGNEQYF. The CDR3 bases are TGCAGTGCTAGTCGCTGGGGCGGGAACGAGCAGTACTTC.

The genes are TRBV19 and TRBJ2-1, with D possibly matching TRBD2 (6 bases). The CDR3 covers 14 residues. V shed 3 bases and J shed 4 bases, with 10 bases lying between them. Germline CDR1 and CDR2: LNHDA and SQIVND (reference sequence). The chain's CDR3 is CASSMGLAYNEQFF. The CDR3 DNA follows: TGTGCCAGTAGTATGGGGCTAGCGTACAATGAGCAGTTCTTC.

This clone turned up a few times. The V gene is TRBV5-1, the J gene TRBJ2-3, with D possibly matching TRBD1 (5 bases). The CDR3 has 15 residues. V lost 5 bases and J 0 bases, leaving 13 bases between the germline ends. The germline V gene encodes CDR1 SGHRS and CDR2 YFSETQ. The CDR3 nucleotides are TGCGCCAGCAGACCAGACAGTACTAGCACAGATACGCAGTATTTT. It codes for CASRPDSTSTDTQYF. The whole variable domain, remainder taken from reference TRBV5-1 and TRBJ2-3, is KAGVTQTPRYLIKTRGQQVTLSCSPISGHRSVSWYQQTPGQGLQFLFEYFSETQRNKGNFPGRFSGRQFSNSRSEMNVSTLELGDSALYLCASRPDSTSTDTQYFGPGTRLTVL.

This clone was counted a single time. This sequence joins TRBV6-5 and TRBJ2-3; D is unresolved. V dropped 7 bases and J dropped 5 bases, with 10 bases sitting between them. The germline CDR1 and CDR2 sequences are MNHEY and SVGAGI. This CDR3 region has 12 residues. The CDR3 DNA reads as TGTGCCAGCATGGCGGCCCGAGATACGCAGTATTTT. It translates to CASMAARDTQYF.

The chain joins TRBV5-3 to TRBJ2-5; 10 bases agree with TRBD2. TRBV5-3 is recorded as an ORF, its role being uncertain. V lost 0 bases, J lost 5 bases, and 7 bases stayed unmatched. The CDR3 spans 16 residues. The CDR3 DNA follows: TGTGCCAGAAGCTTGGAGGCTAGCGGGGGACCGGAGACCCAGTACTTC. It yields the protein CARSLEASGGPETQYF.

The gene calls are TRBV18 and TRBJ2-3; D uncertain. The germline CDR1 and CDR2 sequences are KGHSH and LQKENI. The CDR3 totals 14 residues. V was trimmed by 0 bases and J by 2 bases, leaving 6 bases between them. The CDR3 loop is CASSPPTYTDTQYF. The CDR3 DNA is TGTGCCAGCTCACCACCGACCTACACAGATACGCAGTATTTT.